A single sample gave rise to the 15 T cell receptor beta chains below, sequenced in a study of CD8 T cells in ankylosing spondylitis. MiXCR was run by TCRdb on the 5' RACE reads, yielding one entry per CDR3 protein. Here the sample spans nearly 350,000 distinct CDR3 sequences, about 15% being singletons. Sequenced: blood, either unsorted or a sorted T cell fraction (not recorded which). All receptors derive from a male donor with ankylosing spondylitis or in good health (not recorded which).

V gene TRBV5-1 combines with J gene TRBJ1-1; weak D call: TRBD1 (5 bases). Trimming removed 1 base from V and 1 base from J, with 14 bases in between. The CDR3 is 16 amino acids. Per the germline V gene, CDR1 is SGHRS and CDR2 is YFSETQ. The CDR3 is CASSLMAGTANTEAFF. The CDR3 region has the DNA TGCGCCAGCAGCTTGATGGCAGGGACTGCGAACACTGAAGCTTTCTTT.

Only a few counts were recorded for this clonotype. The chain is built from TRBV4-1 and TRBJ2-7; 7 bases line up with TRBD2. From germline, CDR1 is MGHRA and CDR2 YSYEKL. The CDR3 runs to 16 residues. After removal of 0 bases from V and 2 bases from J, the junction contained 7 bases not matched to a gene. Here the CDR3 reads CASSQDRLADAYEQYF. DNA of the CDR3: TGCGCCAGCAGCCAAGATAGGCTAGCGGATGCCTACGAGCAGTACTTC.

This clonotype has more than one count but fewer than ten. This chain links TRBV5-5 with TRBJ2-3; 7 bases match TRBD2. The CDR3 is made up of 16 amino acids. From germline, CDR1 is SGHKS and CDR2 YYEKEE (reference sequence). The J segment lost 0 bases and the V segment lost 3 bases, leaving 7 bases of the junction unmatched. The CDR3 coding sequence is TGTGCCAGCAGCTGGGGAGGGGTGGCTAGCACAGATACGCAGTATTTT. Its translation is CASSWGGVASTDTQYF.

This clonotype turned up a few times. J is TRBJ2-7 and V is TRBV4-1; 7 bases line up with TRBD2. The germline gives CDR1 MGHRA, CDR2 YSYEKL. V shed 2 bases, J shed 0 bases, and the junction held 7 bases outside the gene matches. This CDR3 contains 16 residues. The CDR3 sequence: CASSQLHSGASYEQYF. The CDR3 coding sequence is TGCGCCAGCAGCCAACTCCACAGCGGGGCCTCCTACGAGCAGTACTTC.

This clonotype was seen only a few times. The chain couples TRBV25-1 to TRBJ2-1; TRBD1 is a possible D gene (5 bases). Trimming shortened V by 6 bases and J by 7 bases, and 10 bases separated the two germline ends. In germline, CDR1 is MGHDK, CDR2 SYGVNS. The CDR3 loop spans 12 amino acids. For the CDR3, the DNA is TGTGCCAGCAGGGACACTAAAAATGAGCAGTTCTTC. This sequence encodes CASRDTKNEQFF. Variable domain in full (rest from reference TRBV25-1 and TRBJ2-1): EADIYQTPRYLVIGTGKKITLECSQTMGHDKMYWYQQDPGMELHLIHYSYGVNSTEKGDLSSESTVSRIRTEHFPLTLESARPSHTSQYLCASRDTKNEQFFGPGTRLTVL.

This clonotype was seen at least ten times. The V gene is TRBV5-1, the J gene TRBJ1-1, with D maybe TRBD1 (5 bases). V lost 4 bases, J lost 10 bases, and 17 bases lay in between. The CDR3 has 13 residues. The germline gives CDR1 SGHRS, CDR2 YFSETQ. CDR3 loop: CASSEGPTQGAFF. The CDR3 region has the DNA TGCGCCAGCAGCGAGGGACCTACCCAGGGAGCTTTCTTT.

At least ten counts were recorded for this clonotype. The rearrangement links TRBV20-1 to TRBJ1-4; D remains unclear. Germline V gives CDR1 DFQATT, CDR2 SNEGSKA (reference sequence). The CDR3 covers 14 residues. V gave up 5 bases and J gave up 5 bases, with 15 bases separating them. The CDR3 loop is CSADAGGKNEKLFF. CDR3 bases: TGCAGTGCTGACGCTGGCGGTAAAAATGAAAAACTGTTTTTT.

This clonotype has only one observation. Sequence at one end of the junction differs from germline and may be a read error. The CDR3 DNA sequence: TGTGCCATCAGTACCTCCGGGGGAGGGGTAATGGTCTTCTACGAGCAGTACTTC. This sequence encodes CAISTSGGGVMVFYEQYF. The J gene is TRBJ2-7, the V gene TRBV12-3 or TRBV12-4, with 7 positions matching TRBD2. The CDR3 spans 18 residues.

The V and J genes are TRBV5-4 and TRBJ1-4, with 9 bases identical to TRBD1. Germline trimming cut 4 bases from V and 2 bases from J; bases unmatched to any gene: 0. Germline assignment: CDR1 SGHNT and CDR2 YYREEE (reference sequence). This CDR3 contains 14 residues. As DNA, the CDR3 is TGTGCCAGCAGCGGACAGGGGACTAATGAAAAACTGTTTTTT. As protein: CASSGQGTNEKLFF.

This clonotype was picked up a small number of times. This rearrangement joins TRBV5-1 to TRBJ2-7, with TRBD1 matching over 8 bases. The CDR3 spans 13 residues. Looked up from germline, CDR1 is SGHRS and CDR2 is YFSETQ. V lost 6 bases and J lost 1; bases outside the gene matches: 3. The CDR3 DNA reads TGCGCCAGCACGGGACAGGCTTCCTACGAGCAGTACTTC. Translating it yields CASTGQASYEQYF.

The chain couples TRBV11-3 to TRBJ2-1, with D unresolved. This CDR3 contains 13 residues. Germline assignment: CDR1 SGHNT and CDR2 YENEEA. V was shortened by 0 bases and J by 8 bases, with 8 bases between the two germline ends. The CDR3 loop is CASSLEELHEQFF. Written as DNA, the CDR3 is TGTGCCAGCAGCTTAGAAGAGTTGCATGAGCAGTTCTTC.

This clonotype came up a few times. V gene TRBV12-3 or TRBV12-4 combines with J gene TRBJ2-2, with TRBD2 identical over 7 bases. Trimming took 7 bases from V and 6 from J; bases not matched to a gene: 8. This CDR3 is built from 14 residues. The CDR3 protein is CASTTAGRAGELFF. DNA of the CDR3: TGTGCCAGCACCACAGCGGGGAGGGCCGGGGAGCTGTTTTTT.

This clonotype was seen more than once but under ten times. The chain employs TRBV5-1 and TRBJ1-5, with a possible D match to TRBD1 (6 bases). V lost 5 bases, J lost 6 bases, and 12 bases lay in between. The germline CDR1 and CDR2 sequences are SGHRS and YFSETQ. This CDR3 is built from 13 residues. The DNA for the CDR3 is TGCGCCAGCAGTCCGGACAGCCGTCAGCCCCAGCATTTT. Its protein product is CASSPDSRQPQHF.

This clonotype was seen many times. The V and J genes are TRBV10-1 and TRBJ1-5; TRBD1 might be the D (5 bases). The CDR3 consists of 13 residues. V lost 3 bases and J lost 4, with 7 bases in between. Per germline, CDR1 WNHNN and CDR2 SYGVQD (reference sequence). CDR3 bases: TGCGCCAGCAGTGAAGGGGTAAATCAGCCCCAGCATTTT. Translating it yields CASSEGVNQPQHF.

This clonotype has a handful of counts. The chain combines TRBV20-1 with TRBJ2-1; 7 bases are a match to TRBD1. The V and J ends lost 4 bases and 3 bases, in that order; junction bases with no gene match: 15. Per the germline V gene, CDR1 is DFQATT and CDR2 is SNEGSKA (reference sequence). The CDR3 is 17 residues long. CDR3 in amino acids: CSAMALLTGRRYNEQFF. The CDR3 coding sequence is TGCAGTGCTATGGCCCTTTTGACAGGGAGACGCTACAATGAGCAGTTCTTC.